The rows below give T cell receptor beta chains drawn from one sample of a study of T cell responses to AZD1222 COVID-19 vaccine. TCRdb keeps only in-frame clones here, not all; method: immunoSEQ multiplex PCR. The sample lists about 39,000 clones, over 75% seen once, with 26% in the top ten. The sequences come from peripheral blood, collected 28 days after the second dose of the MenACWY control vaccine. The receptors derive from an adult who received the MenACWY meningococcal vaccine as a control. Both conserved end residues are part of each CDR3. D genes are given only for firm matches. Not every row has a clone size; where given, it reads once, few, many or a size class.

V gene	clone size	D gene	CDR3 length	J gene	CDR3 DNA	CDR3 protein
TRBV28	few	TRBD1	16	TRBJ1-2	TGTGCCAGCAGTTCCTACCGGGACAGGGGGGGTTTTGGCTACACCTTC	CASSSYRDRGGFGYTF
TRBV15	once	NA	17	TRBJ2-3	TGTGCCACCAGCAGAGATGGAGGGACAACGGACGCAGATACGCAGTATTTT	CATSRDGGTTDADTQYF
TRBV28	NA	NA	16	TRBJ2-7	TGTGCCAGCAGTGGGGGCGCAATCCCCACGAGGGGCGAGCAGTACTTC	CASSGGAIPTRGEQYF
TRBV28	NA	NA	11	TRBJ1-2	TGTGCCAGCAGCACTGACCGTGGCTACACCTTC	CASSTDRGYTF
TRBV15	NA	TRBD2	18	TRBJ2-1	TGTGCCACCAGCCGTGGACTAGCGGGAGCGCGTCCCTACAATGAGCAGTTCTTC	CATSRGLAGARPYNEQFF
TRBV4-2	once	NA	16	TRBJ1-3	TGTGCCAGCAGCCAAGAGATTACCCCCTCTGGAAACACCATATATTTT	CASSQEITPSGNTIYF
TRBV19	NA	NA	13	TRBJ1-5	TGTGCCAGTAGGGACACTAGCAATCAGCCCCAGCATTTT	CASRDTSNQPQHF
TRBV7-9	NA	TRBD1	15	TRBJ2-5	TGTGCCAGCAGCTCACTGGGACAGGGCCGGGAGACCCAGTACTTC	CASSSLGQGRETQYF
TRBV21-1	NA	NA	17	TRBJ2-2	TGTGCCAGCAGCCCCCCGGATGACAGGGGAGAAACCGGGGAGCTGTTTTTT	CASSPPDDRGETGELFF
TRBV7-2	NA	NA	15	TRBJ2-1	TGTGCCAGCAGCTTACAGCCCCGCTCCTACAATGAGCAGTTCTTC	CASSLQPRSYNEQFF
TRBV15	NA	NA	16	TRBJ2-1	TGTGCCACCAGCAGACGCCCCGTGGCCAGGGCCCCTGAGCAGTTCTTC	CATSRRPVARAPEQFF
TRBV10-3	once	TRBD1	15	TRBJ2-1	TGTGCCATCAGCCCGACAGGGAGCTCCTACAATGAGCAGTTCTTC	CAISPTGSSYNEQFF
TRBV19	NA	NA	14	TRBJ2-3	TGTGCCAGTAGTATAGTAGGGGAATGGGATACGCAGTATTTT	CASSIVGEWDTQYF
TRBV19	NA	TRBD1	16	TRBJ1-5	TGTGCCAGTAAACGGACAGGCGGGAATAGCAATCAGCCCCAGCATTTT	CASKRTGGNSNQPQHF
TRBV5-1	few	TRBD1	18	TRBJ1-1	TGCGCCAGCAGCTTAAGACAGGGGGCTTTCACGATGAACACTGAAGCTTTCTTT	CASSLRQGAFTMNTEAFF
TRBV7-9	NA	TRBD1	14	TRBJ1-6	TGTGCCAGCAGCTTAGGACAGGGGTCTTCACCCCTCCACTTT	CASSLGQGSSPLHF